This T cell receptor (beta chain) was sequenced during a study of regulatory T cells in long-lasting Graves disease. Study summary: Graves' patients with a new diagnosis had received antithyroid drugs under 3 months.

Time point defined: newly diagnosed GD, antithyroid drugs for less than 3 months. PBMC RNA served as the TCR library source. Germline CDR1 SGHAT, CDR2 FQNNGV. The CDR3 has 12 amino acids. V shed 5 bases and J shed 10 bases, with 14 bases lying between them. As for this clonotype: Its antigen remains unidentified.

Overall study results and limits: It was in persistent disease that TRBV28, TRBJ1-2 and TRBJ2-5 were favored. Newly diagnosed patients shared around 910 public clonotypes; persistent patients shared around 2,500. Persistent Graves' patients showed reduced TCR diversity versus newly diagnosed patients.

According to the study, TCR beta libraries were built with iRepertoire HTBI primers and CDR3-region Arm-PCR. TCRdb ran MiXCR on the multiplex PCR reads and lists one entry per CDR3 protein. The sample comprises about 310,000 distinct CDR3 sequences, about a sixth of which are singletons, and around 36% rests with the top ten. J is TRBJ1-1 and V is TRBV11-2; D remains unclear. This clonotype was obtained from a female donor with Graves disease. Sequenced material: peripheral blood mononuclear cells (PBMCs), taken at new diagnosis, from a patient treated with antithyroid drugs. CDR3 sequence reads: CASSHGSFAAFF. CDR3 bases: TGTGCCAGCAGCCACGGGAGTTTCGCAGCTTTCTTT.